This TCR beta chain was sequenced during a study of cytomegalovirus exposure and HLA in healthy donors. Study background: A preliminary data release comprised 91 million or so unique TCRs obtained from HLA-typed donors. Among the 370 or so donors who were genotyped, 81% fell in the genetic ancestry cluster that is associated with self-reported Caucasian donors. Study findings and constraints: Per published reports, the classifier diagnosed cytomegalovirus status with high specificity and sensitivity.

Worth noting for this clone: The antigen remains unidentified.

PCR involved 60 Vbeta and 13 Jbeta primers. The protocol was immunoSEQ multiplex PCR, while the TCRdb copy is restricted to in-frame clones and leaves out a portion. Of about 220,000 clones listed, 82% are singletons. This CDR3 has 14 residues. From germline, CDR1 is MNHEY and CDR2 SVGAGI. V trimming: 6 bases; J trimming: 1 base; junction bases outside the gene matches: 4. This chain joins TRBV6-5 and TRBJ1-1, with 8 bases fitting TRBD1. Specimen: PBMCs. The receptor was derived from a man aged 40-55 years in good health and CMV-seropositive. The CDR3 nucleotides are TGTGCCAGCAGGACAGGGGTACAGAACACTGAAGCTTTCTTT. Its translation: CASRTGVQNTEAFF.